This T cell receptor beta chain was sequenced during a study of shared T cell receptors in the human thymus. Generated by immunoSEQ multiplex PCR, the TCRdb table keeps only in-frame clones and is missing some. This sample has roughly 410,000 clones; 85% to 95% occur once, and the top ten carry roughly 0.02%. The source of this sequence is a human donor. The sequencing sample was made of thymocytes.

In DNA form, the CDR3 reads TGTGCCAGCAGCCTACACAGGGGTGACTATGGCTACACCTTC. Translating gives CASSLHRGDYGYTF. The rearrangement joins TRBV2 to TRBJ1-2, with 7 positions matching TRBD1. V shed 6 bases, J shed 3 bases, and the junction held 7 bases outside the gene matches. This CDR3 contains 14 residues. Germline V CDR1 and CDR2: SNHLY, FYNNEI.